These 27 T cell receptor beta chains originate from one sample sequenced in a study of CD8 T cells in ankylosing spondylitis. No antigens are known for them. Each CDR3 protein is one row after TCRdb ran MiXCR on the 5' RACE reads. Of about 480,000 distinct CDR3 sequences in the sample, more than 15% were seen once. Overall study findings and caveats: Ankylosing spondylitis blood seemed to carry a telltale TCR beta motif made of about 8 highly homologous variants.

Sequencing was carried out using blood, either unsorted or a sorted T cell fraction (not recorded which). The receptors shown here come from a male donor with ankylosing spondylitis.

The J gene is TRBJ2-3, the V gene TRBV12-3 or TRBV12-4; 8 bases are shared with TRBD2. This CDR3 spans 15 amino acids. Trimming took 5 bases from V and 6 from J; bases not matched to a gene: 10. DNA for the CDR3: TGTGCCAGCAGTCCCTCTCCGGGGGGGTTGGATACGCAGTATTTT. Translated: CASSPSPGGLDTQYF.

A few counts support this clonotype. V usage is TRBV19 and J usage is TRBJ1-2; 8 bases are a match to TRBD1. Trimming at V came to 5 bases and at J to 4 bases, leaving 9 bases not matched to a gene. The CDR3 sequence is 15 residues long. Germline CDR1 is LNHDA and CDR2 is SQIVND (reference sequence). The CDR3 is CASSLRTGTIYGYTF. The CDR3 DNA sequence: TGTGCCAGTAGTCTGCGGACAGGGACGATCTATGGCTACACCTTC.

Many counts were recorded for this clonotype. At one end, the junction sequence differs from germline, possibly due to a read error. The CDR3 bases are TGTGCCAGCAGTTTAGAACCTAACTATGGCTACACCTTC. Translated, it gives CASSLEPNYGYTF. The V gene is TRBV5-1, the J gene TRBJ1-2; D unresolved. Per the germline V gene, CDR1 is SGHRS and CDR2 is YFSETQ. The CDR3 length is 13 residues.

The CDR3 is CASSQESQGLYGYTF. CDR3 bases: TGCGCCAGCAGCCAAGAGTCGCAGGGGTTATATGGCTACACCTTC. The chain couples TRBV4-1 to TRBJ1-2; TRBD1 is a possible D gene (6 bases). Per germline, CDR1 MGHRA and CDR2 YSYEKL. Deletions cut 0 bases from V and 5 bases from J, with 13 bases between. The CDR3 is 15 amino acids.

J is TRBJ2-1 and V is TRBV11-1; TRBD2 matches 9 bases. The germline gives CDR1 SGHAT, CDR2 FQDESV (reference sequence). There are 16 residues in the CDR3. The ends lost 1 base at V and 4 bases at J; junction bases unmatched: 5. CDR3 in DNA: TGTGCCAGCAGCTTAGTGGGTGCGGGGGGGTACAATGAGCAGTTCTTC. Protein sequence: CASSLVGAGGYNEQFF.

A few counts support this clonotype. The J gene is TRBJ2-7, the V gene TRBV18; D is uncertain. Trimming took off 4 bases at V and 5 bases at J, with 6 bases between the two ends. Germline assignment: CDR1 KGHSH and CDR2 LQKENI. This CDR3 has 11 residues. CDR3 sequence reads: CASSQFDEQYF. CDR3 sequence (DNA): TGTGCCAGCTCACAGTTTGACGAGCAGTACTTC.

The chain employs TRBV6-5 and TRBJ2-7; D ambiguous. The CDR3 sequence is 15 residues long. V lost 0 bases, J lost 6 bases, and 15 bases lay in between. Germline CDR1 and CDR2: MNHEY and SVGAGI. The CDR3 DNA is TGTGCCAGCAGTTACTCGAGGCAGCCCCTCGGCGAGCAGTACTTC. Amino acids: CASSYSRQPLGEQYF.

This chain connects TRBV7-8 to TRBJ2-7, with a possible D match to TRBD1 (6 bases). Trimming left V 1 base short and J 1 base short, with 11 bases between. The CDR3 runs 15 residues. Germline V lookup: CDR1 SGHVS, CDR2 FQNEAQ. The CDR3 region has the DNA TGTGCCAGCAGCTTAGGGCCAGGGGCGTCCTACGAGCAGTACTTC. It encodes CASSLGPGASYEQYF.

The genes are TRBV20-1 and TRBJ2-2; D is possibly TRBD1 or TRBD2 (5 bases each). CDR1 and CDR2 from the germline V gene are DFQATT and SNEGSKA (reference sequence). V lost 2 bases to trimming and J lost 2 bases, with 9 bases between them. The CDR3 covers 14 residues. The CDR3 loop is CSARPGANTGELFF. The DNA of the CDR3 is TGCAGTGCTAGACCCGGGGCTAACACCGGGGAGCTGTTTTTT.

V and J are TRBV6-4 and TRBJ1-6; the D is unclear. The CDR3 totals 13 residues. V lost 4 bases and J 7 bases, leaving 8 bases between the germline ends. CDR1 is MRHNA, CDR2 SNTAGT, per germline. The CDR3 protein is CASSAKENSPLHF. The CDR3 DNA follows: TGTGCCAGCAGTGCCAAGGAGAATTCACCCCTCCACTTT.

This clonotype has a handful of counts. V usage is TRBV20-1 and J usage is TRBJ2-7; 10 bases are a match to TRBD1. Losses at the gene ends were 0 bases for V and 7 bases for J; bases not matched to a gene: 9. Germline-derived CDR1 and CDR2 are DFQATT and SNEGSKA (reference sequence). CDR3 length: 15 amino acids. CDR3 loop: CSARDPGQGSEEQYF. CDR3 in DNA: TGCAGTGCTAGAGACCCGGGACAGGGGTCTGAGGAGCAGTACTTC.

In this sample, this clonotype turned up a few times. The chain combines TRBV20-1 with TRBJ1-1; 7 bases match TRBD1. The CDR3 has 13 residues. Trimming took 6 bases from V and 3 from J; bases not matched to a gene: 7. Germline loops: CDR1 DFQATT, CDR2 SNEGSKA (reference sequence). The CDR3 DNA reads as TGCAGTGCGAGGGGGCCGGGAGACACTGAAGCTTTCTTT. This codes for CSARGPGDTEAFF.

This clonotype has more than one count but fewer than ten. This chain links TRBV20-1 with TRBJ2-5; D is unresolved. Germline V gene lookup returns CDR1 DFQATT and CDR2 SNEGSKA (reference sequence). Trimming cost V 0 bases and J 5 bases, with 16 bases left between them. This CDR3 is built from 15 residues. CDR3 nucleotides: TGCAGTGCTAGAGATCGGGCAGGAAGTTTCGAGACCCAGTACTTC. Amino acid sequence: CSARDRAGSFETQYF.

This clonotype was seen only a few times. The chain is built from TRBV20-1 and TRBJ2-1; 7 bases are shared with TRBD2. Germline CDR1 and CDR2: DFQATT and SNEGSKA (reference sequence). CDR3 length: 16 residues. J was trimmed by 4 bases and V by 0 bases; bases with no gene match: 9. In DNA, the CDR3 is TGCAGTGCTAGAGAGGGGGGGTTGATCGGTTACAATGAGCAGTTCTTC. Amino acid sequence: CSAREGGLIGYNEQFF.

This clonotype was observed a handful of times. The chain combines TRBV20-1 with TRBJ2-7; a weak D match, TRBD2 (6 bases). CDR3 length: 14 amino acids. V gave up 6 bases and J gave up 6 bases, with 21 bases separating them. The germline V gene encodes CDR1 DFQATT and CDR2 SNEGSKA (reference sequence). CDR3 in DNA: TGCAGTGCGGGGAGGACCGTGTCGCCCTCCGAGCAGTACTTC. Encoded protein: CSAGRTVSPSEQYF.

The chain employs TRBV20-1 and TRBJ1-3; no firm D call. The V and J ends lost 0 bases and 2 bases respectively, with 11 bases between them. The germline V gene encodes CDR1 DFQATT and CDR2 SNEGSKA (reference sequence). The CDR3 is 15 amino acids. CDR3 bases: TGCAGTGCTAGAGATCATGGAGGAACTGGAAACACCATATATTTT. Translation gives CSARDHGGTGNTIYF.

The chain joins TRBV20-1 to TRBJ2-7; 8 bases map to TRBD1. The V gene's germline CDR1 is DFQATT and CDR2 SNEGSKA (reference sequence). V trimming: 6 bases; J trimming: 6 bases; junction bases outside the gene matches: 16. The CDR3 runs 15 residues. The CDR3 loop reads CSAHRGEKRVREQYF. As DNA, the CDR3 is TGCAGTGCCCACAGGGGGGAGAAAAGGGTTCGCGAGCAGTACTTC.

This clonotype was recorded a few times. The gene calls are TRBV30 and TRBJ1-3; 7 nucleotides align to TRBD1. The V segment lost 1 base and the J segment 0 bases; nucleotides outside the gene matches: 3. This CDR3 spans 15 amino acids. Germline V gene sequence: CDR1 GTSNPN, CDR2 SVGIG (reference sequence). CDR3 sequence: CAWSAGTASGNTIYF. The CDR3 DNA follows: TGTGCCTGGAGTGCTGGGACAGCCTCTGGAAACACCATATATTTT.

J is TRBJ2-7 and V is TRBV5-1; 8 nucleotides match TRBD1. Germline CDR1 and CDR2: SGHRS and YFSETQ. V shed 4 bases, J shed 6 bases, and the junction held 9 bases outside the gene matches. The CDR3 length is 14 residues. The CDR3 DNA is TGCGCCAGCAGCCGTAGGACAGGGAGTAGCGAGCAGTACTTC. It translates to CASSRRTGSSEQYF.

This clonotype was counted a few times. The CDR3 nucleotides are TGTGCCAGCAGTGAAGATTTGGCCGGTACGAACACTGAAGCTTTCTTT. This codes for CASSEDLAGTNTEAFF. The V call is TRBV6-1, the J call TRBJ1-1, with D unresolved. This CDR3 has 16 amino acids. Deletions cut 1 base from V and 1 base from J, with 13 bases between. The V gene's germline CDR1 is MNHNS and CDR2 SASEGT.

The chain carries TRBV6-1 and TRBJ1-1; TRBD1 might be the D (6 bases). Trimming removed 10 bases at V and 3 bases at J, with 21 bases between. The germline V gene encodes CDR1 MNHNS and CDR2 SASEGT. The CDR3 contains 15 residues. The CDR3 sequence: CATRPTGKGDTEAFF. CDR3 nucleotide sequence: TGTGCCACGAGACCCACAGGGAAAGGTGACACTGAAGCTTTCTTT.

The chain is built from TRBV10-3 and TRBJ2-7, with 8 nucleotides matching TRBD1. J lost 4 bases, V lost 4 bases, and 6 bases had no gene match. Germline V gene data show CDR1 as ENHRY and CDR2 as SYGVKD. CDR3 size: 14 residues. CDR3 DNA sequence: TGTGCCATCAGTGGAGGACAGGGTGTATACGAGCAGTACTTC. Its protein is CAISGGQGVYEQYF.

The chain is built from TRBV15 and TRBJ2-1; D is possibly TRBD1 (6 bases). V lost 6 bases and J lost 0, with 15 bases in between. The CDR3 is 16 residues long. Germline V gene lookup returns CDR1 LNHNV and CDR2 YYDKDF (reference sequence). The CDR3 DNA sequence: TGTGCCACCAGTCCCGTGGGGGCCTTCTCCTACAATGAGCAGTTCTTC. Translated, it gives CATSPVGAFSYNEQFF.

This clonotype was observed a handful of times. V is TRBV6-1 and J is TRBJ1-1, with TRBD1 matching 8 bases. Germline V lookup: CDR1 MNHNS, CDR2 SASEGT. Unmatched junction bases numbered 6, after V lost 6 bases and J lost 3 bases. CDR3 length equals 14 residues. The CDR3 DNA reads TGTGCCAGCAGAGGGACAGGTCGGGACACTGAAGCTTTCTTT. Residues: CASRGTGRDTEAFF.

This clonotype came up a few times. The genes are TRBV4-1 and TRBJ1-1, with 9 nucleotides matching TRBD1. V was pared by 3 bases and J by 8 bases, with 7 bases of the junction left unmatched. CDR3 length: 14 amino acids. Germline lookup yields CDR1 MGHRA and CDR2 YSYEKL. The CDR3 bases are TGCGCCAGCAGCCAGACCGGGACAGGGTGGGAAGCTTTCTTT. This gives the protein CASSQTGTGWEAFF.

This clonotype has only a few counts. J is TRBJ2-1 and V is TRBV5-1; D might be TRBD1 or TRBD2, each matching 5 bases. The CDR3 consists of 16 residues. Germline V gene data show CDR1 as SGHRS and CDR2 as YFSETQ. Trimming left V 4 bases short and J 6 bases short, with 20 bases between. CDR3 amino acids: CASSPFRGPGLNEQFF. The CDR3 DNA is TGCGCCAGCAGCCCCTTCCGGGGCCCCGGCCTCAATGAGCAGTTCTTC.

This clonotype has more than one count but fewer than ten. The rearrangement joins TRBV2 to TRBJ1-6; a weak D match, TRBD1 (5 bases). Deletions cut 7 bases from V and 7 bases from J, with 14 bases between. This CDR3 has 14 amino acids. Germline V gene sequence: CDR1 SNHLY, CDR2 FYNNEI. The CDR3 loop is CASNAPGYNSPLHF. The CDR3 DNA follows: TGTGCCAGCAACGCACCAGGGTACAATTCACCCCTCCACTTT.